This TCR beta chain emerged from a study of T cell responses to AZD1222 COVID-19 vaccine. Findings and caveats of the study: The donor cohort was predominantly white British with a female majority, and clonal diversity may have been underestimated. Reports say nearly half of spike-specific TCRs go after unmutated variant regions.

Remarks on this clone: Its matching antigen is unknown.

Second-dose timings of about 4 or about 12 weeks were pooled. The table came from immunoSEQ multiplex PCR; TCRdb's copy has only in-frame clones and leaves some out. The sample yields 150,000 to 200,000 clones, 90% to 95% seen once. The germline V gene has CDR1 LNHDA and CDR2 SQIVND (reference sequence). V was shortened by 5 bases and J by 2 bases, with 15 bases between the two germline ends. There are 15 residues in the CDR3. This sequence joins TRBV19 and TRBJ2-5; D ambiguous. The clonotype originates from an adult who received the AZD1222 COVID-19 vaccine. The input for sequencing was peripheral blood, taken 28 days after the second AZD1222 dose. The CDR3 region has the DNA TGTGCCAGTAGTCACTCCAGCACGTTACAAGAGACCCAGTACTTC. The encoded protein is CASSHSSTLQETQYF.